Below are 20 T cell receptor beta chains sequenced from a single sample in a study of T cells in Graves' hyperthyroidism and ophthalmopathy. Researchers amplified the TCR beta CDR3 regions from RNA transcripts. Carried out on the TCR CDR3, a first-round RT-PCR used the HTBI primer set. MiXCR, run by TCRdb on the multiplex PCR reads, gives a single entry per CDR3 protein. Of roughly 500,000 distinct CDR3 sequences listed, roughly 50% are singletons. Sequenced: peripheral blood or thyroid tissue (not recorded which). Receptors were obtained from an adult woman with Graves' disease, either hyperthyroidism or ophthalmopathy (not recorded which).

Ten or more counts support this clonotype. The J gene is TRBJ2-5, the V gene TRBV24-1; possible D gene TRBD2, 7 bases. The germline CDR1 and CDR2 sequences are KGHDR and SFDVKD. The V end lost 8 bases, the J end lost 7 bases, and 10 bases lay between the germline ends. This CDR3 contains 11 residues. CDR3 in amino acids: CATTGGLTQYF. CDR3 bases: TGTGCCACCACGGGGGGCTTGACCCAGTACTTC.

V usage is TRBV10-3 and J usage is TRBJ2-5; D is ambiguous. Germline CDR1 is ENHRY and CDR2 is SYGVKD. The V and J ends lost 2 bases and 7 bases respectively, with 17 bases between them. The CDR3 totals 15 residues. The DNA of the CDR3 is TGTGCCATCAGTGAGGGCACGGGCCTGGGGTTGACCCAGTACTTC. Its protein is CAISEGTGLGLTQYF.

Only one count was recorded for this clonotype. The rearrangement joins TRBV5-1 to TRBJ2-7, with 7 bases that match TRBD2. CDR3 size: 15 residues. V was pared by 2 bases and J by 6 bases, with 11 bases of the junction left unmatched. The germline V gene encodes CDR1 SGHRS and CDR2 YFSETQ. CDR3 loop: CASSLGASGFSEQYF. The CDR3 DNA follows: TGCGCCAGCAGCTTAGGGGCTAGCGGCTTCTCCGAGCAGTACTTC.

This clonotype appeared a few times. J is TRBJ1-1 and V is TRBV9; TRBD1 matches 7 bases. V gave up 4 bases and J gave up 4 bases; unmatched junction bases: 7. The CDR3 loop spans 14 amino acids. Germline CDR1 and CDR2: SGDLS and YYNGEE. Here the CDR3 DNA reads TGTGCCAGCAGCATATCAGGGGGGGTCACTGAAGCTTTCTTT. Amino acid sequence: CASSISGGVTEAFF.

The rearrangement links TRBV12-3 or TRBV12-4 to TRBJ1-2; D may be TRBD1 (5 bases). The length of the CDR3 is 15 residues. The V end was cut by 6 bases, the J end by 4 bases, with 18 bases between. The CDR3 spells CASSDGAEEVYGYTF. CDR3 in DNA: TGTGCCAGCAGCGACGGGGCAGAAGAAGTCTATGGCTACACCTTC.

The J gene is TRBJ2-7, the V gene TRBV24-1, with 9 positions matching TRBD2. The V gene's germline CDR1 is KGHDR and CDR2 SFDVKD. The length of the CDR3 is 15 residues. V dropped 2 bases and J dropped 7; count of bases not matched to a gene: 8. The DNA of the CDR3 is TGTGCCACCAGTGATTGGCGGGAGGGCCAGGCTGAGCAGTACTTC. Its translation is CATSDWREGQAEQYF.

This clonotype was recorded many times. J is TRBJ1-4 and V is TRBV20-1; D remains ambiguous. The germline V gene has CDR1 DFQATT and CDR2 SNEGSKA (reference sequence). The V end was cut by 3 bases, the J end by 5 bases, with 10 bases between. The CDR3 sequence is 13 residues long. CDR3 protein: CSASRGVNEKLFF. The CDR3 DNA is TGCAGTGCTAGTCGTGGGGTCAATGAAAAACTGTTTTTT.

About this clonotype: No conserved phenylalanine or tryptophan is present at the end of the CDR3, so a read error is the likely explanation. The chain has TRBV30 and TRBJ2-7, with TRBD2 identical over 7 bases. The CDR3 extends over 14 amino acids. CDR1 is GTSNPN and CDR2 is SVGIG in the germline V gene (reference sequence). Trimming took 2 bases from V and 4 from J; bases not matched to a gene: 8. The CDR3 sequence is CAWSLGAGRYEQYL. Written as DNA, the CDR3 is TGTGCCTGGAGTTTGGGAGCGGGAAGGTACGAGCAGTACCTC.

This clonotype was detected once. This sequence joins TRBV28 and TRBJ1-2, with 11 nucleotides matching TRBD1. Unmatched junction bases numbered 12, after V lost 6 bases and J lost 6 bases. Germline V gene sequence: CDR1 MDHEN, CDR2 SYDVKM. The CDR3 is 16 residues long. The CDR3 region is CASRTGQGEAWNGYTF. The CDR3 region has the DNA TGTGCCAGCAGAACGGGACAGGGGGAGGCTTGGAATGGCTACACCTTC.

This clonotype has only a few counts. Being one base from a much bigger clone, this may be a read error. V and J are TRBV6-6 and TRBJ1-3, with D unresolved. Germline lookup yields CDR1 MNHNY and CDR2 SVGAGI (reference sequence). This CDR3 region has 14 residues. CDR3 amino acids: CTSSRSQSGNTIYF. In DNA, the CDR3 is TGTACCAGCAGCCGCAGCCAGAGTGGAAACACCATATATTTT.

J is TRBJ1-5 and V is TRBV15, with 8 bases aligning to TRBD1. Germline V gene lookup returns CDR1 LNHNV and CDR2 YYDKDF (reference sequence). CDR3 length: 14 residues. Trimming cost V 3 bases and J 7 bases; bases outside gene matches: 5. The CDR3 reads CATSSQGAGQPQHF. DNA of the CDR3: TGTGCCACCAGCAGCCAGGGGGCAGGACAGCCCCAGCATTTT. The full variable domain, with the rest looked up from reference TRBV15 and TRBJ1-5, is DAMVIQNPRYQVTQFGKPVTLSCSQTLNHNVMYWYQQKSSQAPKLLFHYYDKDFNNEADTPDNFQSRRPNTSFCFLDIRSPGLGDTAMYLCATSSQGAGQPQHFGDGTRLSIL.

The CDR3 DNA reads as TGTGCCAGCAGTCGCGCGGGCGCGGTCGGGGGCTACACCTTC. Translation: CASSRAGAVGGYTF. The chain joins TRBV25-1 to TRBJ1-2, with D unresolved. V was clipped by 5 bases and J by 8 bases, with 18 bases between them. Germline V gives CDR1 MGHDK, CDR2 SYGVNS. This CDR3 has 14 amino acids.

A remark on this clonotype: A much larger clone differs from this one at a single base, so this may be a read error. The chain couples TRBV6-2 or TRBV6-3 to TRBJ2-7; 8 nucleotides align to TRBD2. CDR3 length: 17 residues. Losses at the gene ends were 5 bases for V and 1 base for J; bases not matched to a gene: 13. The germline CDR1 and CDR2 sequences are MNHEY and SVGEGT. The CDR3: CASSLGTRYAPSYEQYF. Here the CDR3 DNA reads TGTGCCAGCAGTCTCGGGACTAGATACGCTCCTTCCTACGAGCAGTACTTC.

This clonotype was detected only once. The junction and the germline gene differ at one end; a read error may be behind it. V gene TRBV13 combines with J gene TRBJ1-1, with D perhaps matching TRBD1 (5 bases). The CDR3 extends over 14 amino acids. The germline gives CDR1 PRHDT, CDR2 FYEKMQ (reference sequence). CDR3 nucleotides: TGTGCCAGCAGTTCCCCCGGGGGGAACACTGGAGCTTTCTTT. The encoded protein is CASSSPGGNTGAFF.

The DNA for the CDR3 is TGTGCCAGCAGCCCATTAGCCAAAAGCACGGGGAACCACGAGCAGTACTTC. Protein: CASSPLAKSTGNHEQYF. The chain links TRBV7-6 to TRBJ2-7, with D maybe TRBD2 (5 bases). CDR3 length: 17 amino acids. V was pared by 5 bases and J by 5 bases, with 25 bases between. The germline CDR1 and CDR2 sequences are SGHVS and FNYEAQ.

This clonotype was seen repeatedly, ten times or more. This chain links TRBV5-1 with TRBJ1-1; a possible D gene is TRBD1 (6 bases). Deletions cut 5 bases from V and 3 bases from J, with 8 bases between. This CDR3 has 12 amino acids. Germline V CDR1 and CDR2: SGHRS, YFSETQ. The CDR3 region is CASRSGDTEAFF. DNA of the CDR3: TGCGCCAGCAGATCAGGGGACACTGAAGCTTTCTTT.

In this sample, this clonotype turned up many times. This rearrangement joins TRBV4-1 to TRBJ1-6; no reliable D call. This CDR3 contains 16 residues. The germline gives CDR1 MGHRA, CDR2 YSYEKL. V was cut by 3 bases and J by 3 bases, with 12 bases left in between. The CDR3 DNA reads TGCGCCAGCAGCCACCGGACGGGTGGCTATAATTCACCCCTCCACTTT. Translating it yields CASSHRTGGYNSPLHF.

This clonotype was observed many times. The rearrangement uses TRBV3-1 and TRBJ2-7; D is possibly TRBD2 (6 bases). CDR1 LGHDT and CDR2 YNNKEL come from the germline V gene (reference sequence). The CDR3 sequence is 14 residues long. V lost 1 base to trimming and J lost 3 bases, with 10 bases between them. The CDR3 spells CASSQGLGDYEQYF. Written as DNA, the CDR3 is TGTGCCAGCAGCCAAGGACTAGGGGACTACGAGCAGTACTTC.

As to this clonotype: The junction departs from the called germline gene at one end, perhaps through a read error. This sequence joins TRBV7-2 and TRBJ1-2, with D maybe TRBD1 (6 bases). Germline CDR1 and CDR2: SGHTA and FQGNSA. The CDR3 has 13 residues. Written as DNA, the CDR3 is TGCGCCAGCAGCCAAGAAAGCAGGGGTGGCTACACCTTC. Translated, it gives CASSQESRGGYTF.

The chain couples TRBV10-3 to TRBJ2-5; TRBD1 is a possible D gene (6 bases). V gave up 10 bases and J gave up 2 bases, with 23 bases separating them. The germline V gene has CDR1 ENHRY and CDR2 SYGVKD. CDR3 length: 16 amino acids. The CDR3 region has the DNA TGTGCCACCATGGGGACATGGTTTTCTGAGCAAGAGACCCAGTACTTC. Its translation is CATMGTWFSEQETQYF.